This T cell receptor (beta chain) originates from a study of T-cell memory formation after mild COVID-19. TCRdb reprocessed the 5' RACE reads via MiXCR and lists one record per CDR3 protein. The sample holds about 390,000 distinct CDR3 sequences, around a sixth seen once. V trimming: 5 bases; J trimming: 4 bases; junction bases outside the gene matches: 10. This CDR3 has 17 residues. The receptor was derived from a man in his late teens or twenties who had mild COVID-19 (a few samples of this study predate the infection). Cell type and time point are not known. The V gene is TRBV12-3 or TRBV12-4, the J gene TRBJ2-2; 10 positions match TRBD1. Sequencing was performed on PBMCs or a T cell subset sorted from them (not recorded which). This CDR3 is CASSGKTGGLSTGELFF. The CDR3 DNA is TGTGCCAGCAGTGGGAAGACAGGGGGCTTAAGCACCGGGGAGCTGTTTTTT.